This TCR beta chain is from a study of cytomegalovirus exposure and HLA in healthy donors. Study findings and constraints: Per published reports, the classifier diagnosed cytomegalovirus status with high specificity and sensitivity. TCR beta V segments were, for the most part, productive about 87% or about 30% of the time in an earlier analysis. The study labeled fewer than 200 TCR beta chains cytomegalovirus-associated.

The PCR made use of 60 Vbeta and 13 Jbeta primers. Libraries were prepared by immunoSEQ multiplex PCR; TCRdb keeps only in-frame clonotypes and omits some of them. The sample lists some 130,000 clones, approximately 74% occurring once. For this clone: Antigen unknown.

This CDR3 contains 14 residues. The trim removed 7 bases at V and 8 bases at J, leaving 8 bases unmatched. Germline CDR1 and CDR2: SGHVS and FNYEAQ. This receptor was identified in a male donor in good health and CMV-seronegative. J is TRBJ2-1 and V is TRBV7-6, with TRBD1 matching 10 bases. The sample consisted of PBMCs. CDR3 in amino acids: CASIRDRGWDEQFF. CDR3 bases: TGTGCCAGCATCCGGGACAGGGGTTGGGATGAGCAGTTCTTC. Variable domain in full (rest from reference TRBV7-6 and TRBJ2-1): GAGVSQSPRYKVTKRGQDVALRCDPISGHVSLYWYRQALGQGPEFLTYFNYEAQQDKSGLPNDRFSAERPEGSISTLTIQRTEQRDSAMYRCASIRDRGWDEQFFGPGTRLTVL.